This T cell receptor (beta chain) comes out of a study of T cell repertoires in cytomegalovirus infection. General study results and limits: In two of eight donors, the top clonotype was HLA-C-restricted CMV-specific.

This clonotype was observed a few times. Its antigen is currently unknown. MiXCR, applied by TCRdb to the reads, yields one record per CDR3 protein. This sample has approximately 74,000 distinct CDR3 sequences; approximately 40% occur once, and the top ten carry just over 90%. The TCR sequence derives from a human donor in good health (CMV status not recorded). Some clones in this sample may be carry-over from other donors' samples. This material consisted of CD8+ T cells from cultured PBMCs, taken from culture after CMV antigen stimulation.

The CDR3 loop reads CASSSGDNEQFF. CDR3 nucleotides: TGTGCCAGTAGTAGCGGAGACAATGAGCAGTTCTTC. The chain combines TRBV19 with TRBJ2-1, with no clear D. The CDR3 contains 12 residues. CDR1 and CDR2 (germline): LNHDA, SQIVND (reference sequence). With 4 bases removed from V and 5 bases from J, the gap between germline ends came to 6 bases.